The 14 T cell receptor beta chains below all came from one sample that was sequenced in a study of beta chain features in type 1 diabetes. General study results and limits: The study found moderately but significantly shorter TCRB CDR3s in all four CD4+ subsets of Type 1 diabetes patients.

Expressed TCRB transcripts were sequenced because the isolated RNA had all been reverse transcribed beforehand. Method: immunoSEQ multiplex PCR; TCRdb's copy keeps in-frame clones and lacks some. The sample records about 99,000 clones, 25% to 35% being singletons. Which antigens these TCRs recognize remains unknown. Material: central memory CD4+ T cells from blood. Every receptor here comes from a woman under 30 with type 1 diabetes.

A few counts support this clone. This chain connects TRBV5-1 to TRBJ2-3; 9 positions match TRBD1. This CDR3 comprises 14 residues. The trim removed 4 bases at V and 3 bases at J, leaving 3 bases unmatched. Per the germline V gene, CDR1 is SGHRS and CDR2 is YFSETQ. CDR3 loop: CASSPGTGTDTQYF. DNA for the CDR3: TGCGCCAGCAGCCCCGGGACAGGGACAGATACGCAGTATTTT.

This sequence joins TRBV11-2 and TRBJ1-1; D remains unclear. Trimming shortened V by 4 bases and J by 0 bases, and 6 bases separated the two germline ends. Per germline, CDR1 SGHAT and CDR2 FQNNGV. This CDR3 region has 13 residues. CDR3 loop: CASSSHMNTEAFF. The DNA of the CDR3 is TGTGCCAGCAGCTCACATATGAACACTGAAGCTTTCTTT.

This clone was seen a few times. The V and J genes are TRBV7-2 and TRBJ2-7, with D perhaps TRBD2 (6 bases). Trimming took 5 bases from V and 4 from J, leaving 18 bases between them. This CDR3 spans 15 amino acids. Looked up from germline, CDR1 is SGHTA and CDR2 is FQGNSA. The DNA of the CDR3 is TGTGCCAGCAGCCCCGGGCAGGGCCGGGGGTACGAGCAGTACGTC. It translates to CASSPGQGRGYEQYV.

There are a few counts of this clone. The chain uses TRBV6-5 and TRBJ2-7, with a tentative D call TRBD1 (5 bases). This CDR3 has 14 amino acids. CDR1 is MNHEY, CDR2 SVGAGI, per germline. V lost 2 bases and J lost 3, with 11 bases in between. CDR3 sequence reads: CASSYDKGDYEQYF. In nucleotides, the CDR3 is TGTGCCAGCAGTTACGATAAAGGGGACTACGAGCAGTACTTC.

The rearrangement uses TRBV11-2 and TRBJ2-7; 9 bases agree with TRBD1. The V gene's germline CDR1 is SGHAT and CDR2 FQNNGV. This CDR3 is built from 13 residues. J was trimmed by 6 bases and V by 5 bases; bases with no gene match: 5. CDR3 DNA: TGTGCCAGCAGCCGGGACAGGGAGGGCGAGCAGTACGTC. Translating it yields CASSRDREGEQYV.

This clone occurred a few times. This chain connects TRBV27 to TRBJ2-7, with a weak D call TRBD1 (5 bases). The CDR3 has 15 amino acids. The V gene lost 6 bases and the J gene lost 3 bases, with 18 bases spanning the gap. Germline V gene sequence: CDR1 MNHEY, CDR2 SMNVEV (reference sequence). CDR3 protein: CASRLDNRNYYEQYF. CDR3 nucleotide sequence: TGTGCCAGCAGGTTGGACAACCGGAACTACTACGAGCAGTACTTC.

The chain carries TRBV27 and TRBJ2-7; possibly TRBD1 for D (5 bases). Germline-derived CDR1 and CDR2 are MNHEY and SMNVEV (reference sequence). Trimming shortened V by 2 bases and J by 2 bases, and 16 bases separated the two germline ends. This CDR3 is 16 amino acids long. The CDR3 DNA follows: TGTGCCAGCAGTTTACGACAGCCTAAACTCACCTACGAGCAGTACTTC. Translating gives CASSLRQPKLTYEQYF.

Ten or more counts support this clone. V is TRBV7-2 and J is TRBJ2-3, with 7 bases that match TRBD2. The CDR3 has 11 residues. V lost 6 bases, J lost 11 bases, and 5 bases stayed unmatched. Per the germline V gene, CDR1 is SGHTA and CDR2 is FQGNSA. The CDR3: CASRAGVGQYF. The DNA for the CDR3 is TGTGCCAGCAGGGCGGGAGTCGGGCAGTATTTT.

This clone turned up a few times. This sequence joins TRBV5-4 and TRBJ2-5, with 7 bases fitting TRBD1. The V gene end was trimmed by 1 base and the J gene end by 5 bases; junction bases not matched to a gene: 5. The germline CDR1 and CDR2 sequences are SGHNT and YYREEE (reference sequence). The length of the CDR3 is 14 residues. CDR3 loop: CASSLRQTGETQYF. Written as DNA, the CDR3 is TGTGCCAGCAGCTTGAGGCAGACAGGGGAGACCCAGTACTTC.

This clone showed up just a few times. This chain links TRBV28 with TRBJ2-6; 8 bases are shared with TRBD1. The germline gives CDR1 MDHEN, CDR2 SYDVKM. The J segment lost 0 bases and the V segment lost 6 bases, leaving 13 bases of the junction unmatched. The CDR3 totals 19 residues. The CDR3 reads CASSSPRDRKFSGANVLTF. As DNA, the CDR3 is TGTGCCAGCAGCTCCCCCCGGGACAGGAAGTTCTCTGGGGCCAACGTCCTGACTTTC.

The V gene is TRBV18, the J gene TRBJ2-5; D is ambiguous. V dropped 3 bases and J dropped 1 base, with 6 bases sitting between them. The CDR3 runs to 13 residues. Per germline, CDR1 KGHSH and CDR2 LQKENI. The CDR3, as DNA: TGTGCCAGCTCACCGAACAGCCAAGAGACCCAGTACTTC. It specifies CASSPNSQETQYF.

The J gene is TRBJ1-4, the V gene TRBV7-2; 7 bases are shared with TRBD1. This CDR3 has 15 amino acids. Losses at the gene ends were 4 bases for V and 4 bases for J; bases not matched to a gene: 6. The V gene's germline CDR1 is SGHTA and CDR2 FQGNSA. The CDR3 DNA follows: TGTGCCAGCAGCTCCCGACAGGGCGGTAATGAAAAACTGTTTTTT. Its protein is CASSSRQGGNEKLFF.

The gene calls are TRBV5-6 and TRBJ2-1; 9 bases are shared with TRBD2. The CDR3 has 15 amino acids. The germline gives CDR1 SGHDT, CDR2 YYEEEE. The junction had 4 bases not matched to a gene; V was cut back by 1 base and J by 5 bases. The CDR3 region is CASSLLTSGHNEQFF. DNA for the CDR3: TGTGCCAGCAGCTTGCTGACTAGCGGCCACAATGAGCAGTTCTTC.

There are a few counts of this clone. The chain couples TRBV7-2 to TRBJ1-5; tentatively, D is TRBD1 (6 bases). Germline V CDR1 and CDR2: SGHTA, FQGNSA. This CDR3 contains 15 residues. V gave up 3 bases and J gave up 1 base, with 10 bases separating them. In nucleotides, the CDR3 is TGTGCCAGCAGCTTTTCTGACAGGAGCAATCAGCCCCAGCATTTT. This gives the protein CASSFSDRSNQPQHF.